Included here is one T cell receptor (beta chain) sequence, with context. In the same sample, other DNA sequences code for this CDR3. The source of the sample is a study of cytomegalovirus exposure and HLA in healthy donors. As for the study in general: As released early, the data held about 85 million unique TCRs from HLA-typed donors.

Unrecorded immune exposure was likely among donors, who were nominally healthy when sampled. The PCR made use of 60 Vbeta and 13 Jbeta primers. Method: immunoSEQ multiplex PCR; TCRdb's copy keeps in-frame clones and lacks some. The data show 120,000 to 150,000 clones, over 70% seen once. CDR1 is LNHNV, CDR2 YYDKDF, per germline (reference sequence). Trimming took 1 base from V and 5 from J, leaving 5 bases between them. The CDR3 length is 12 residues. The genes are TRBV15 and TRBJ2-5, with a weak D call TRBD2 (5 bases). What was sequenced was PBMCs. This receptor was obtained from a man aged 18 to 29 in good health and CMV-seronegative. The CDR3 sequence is CATSRGGETQYF. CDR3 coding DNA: TGTGCCACCAGCAGAGGAGGGGAGACCCAGTACTTC.